What follows are 2 T cell receptor beta chains derived from one specimen sequenced in a study. TCRdb independently ran MiXCR on the RT-PCR reads; one entry per CDR3 protein. The sample lists fewer than 800,000 distinct CDR3 sequences; 11% to 15% were seen once. Specimen: memory CD4+ T cells from blood. Receptor source: a female donor in good health, serving as a healthy control.

This clonotype has ten or more counts. The chain has TRBV27 and TRBJ1-2; TRBD1 matches at 7 bases. The CDR3 is 15 residues long. The germline CDR1 and CDR2 sequences are MNHEY and SMNVEV (reference sequence). V shed 6 bases, J shed 7 bases, and the junction held 14 bases outside the gene matches. The CDR3 region has the DNA TGTGCCAGCAGGCAGAACCCAGGGGGTTCAGGTGGCTACACCTTC. Protein product: CASRQNPGGSGGYTF.

The chain employs TRBV27 and TRBJ2-2, with no clear D. The CDR3 consists of 14 residues. The germline gives CDR1 MNHEY, CDR2 SMNVEV (reference sequence). Trimming removed 6 bases at V and 1 base at J, with 9 bases between. Here the CDR3 DNA reads TGTGCCAGCAGGACCAACAAGAACACCGGGGAGCTGTTTTTT. Its protein is CASRTNKNTGELFF.